The rows below give T cell receptor beta chains drawn from one sample of a study of blood T cells in healthy people across ages. In TCRdb, the 5' RACE reads were re-called with MiXCR into one record per CDR3 protein. The table has 550,000 to 650,000 distinct CDR3 sequences, about 28% seen once; the top ten hold approximately 3.6%. These same records also appear under a second study, on T cells of mothers and their children.

Source material: blood. All receptors come from a boy younger than 10 in good health. Each CDR3 is given with its conserved first and last residue. The D gene is left open where the match is weak. The listing skips clone size in some rows; elsewhere it reads once, few, many or a size class.

17	TRBJ2-4	TRBV9	-	-	TGTGCCAGCAGCGTAGGAGGATTAGCGGACCCCAAAAACATTCAGTACTTC	CASSVGGLADPKNIQYF
18	TRBJ2-7	TRBV4-2	TRBD2	many	TGTGCCAGCAGCCAAGGGGAAGCGGGGGACCAATTCAGCGGCGAGCAGTACTTC	CASSQGEAGDQFSGEQYF
15	TRBJ1-4	TRBV5-1	-	once	TGCGCCAGCAGCATGGGACGGCGGTCCAATGAAAAACTGTTTTTT	CASSMGRRSNEKLFF
16	TRBJ2-7	TRBV7-9	TRBD2	few	TGTGCCAGCAGCGCCAAAAGCGGGATATCCCCCTACGAGCAGTACTTC	CASSAKSGISPYEQYF
16	TRBJ1-2	TRBV13	-	few	TGTGCCAGCAGCTTAGAGAGGACGGCAAATAACTATGGCTACACCTTC	CASSLERTANNYGYTF
13	TRBJ1-4	TRBV6-1	-	-	TGTGCCACCGTACAGGGATCTAGGGAAAAACTGTTTTTT	CATVQGSREKLFF
15	TRBJ2-7	TRBV3-1	-	-	TGTGCCAGCAGCCAACAGGACCGTAATACCTACGAGCAGTACTTC	CASSQQDRNTYEQYF
11	TRBJ2-4	TRBV21-1	-	few	TGTGCCAGCAGCAAAGTGTCGACCGAGTACTTC	CASSKVSTEYF
14	TRBJ1-2	TRBV7-9	-	-	TGTGCCAGCAGCTTAGGGGTTACGGACTATGGCTACACCTTC	CASSLGVTDYGYTF
15	TRBJ2-1	TRBV14	-	-	TGTGCCAGCAGCCGGACCGGGACCTACTACAATGAGCAGTTCTTC	CASSRTGTYYNEQFF
15	TRBJ1-2	TRBV15	-	-	TGTGCCACCAGCAGAGAATTCGGGGGTAAGGATGGCTACACCTTC	CATSREFGGKDGYTF
13	TRBJ1-1	TRBV18	TRBD1	-	TGTGCCAGCTCACCGACAGGGGAGGCTGAAGCTTTCTTT	CASSPTGEAEAFF
15	TRBJ1-2	TRBV12-3/TRBV12-4	-	few	TGTGCCAGCAGTTTATCTTACCATAACTCTGGTGGCTACACCTTC	CASSLSYHNSGGYTF
14	TRBJ1-2	TRBV18	TRBD1	-	TGTGCCAGCTCGCCGGACAGGGGGGAAGGTGGCTACACCTTC	CASSPDRGEGGYTF
13	TRBJ1-6	TRBV27	-	-	TGTGCCAGCAGTTCGACAGCTGGCTCACCCCTCCACTTT	CASSSTAGSPLHF
14	TRBJ2-3	TRBV5-1	-	few	TGCGCCAGCAGCTTGGACCCTTTAGTAGATACGCAGTATTTT	CASSLDPLVDTQYF
14	TRBJ1-4	TRBV20-1	-	-	TGCAGTGCTAGTACGGGGGCGATGAATGAAAAACTGTTTTTT	CSASTGAMNEKLFF
15	TRBJ2-3	TRBV28	TRBD2	-	TGTGCCCGCAGTCCGCTAGCGGGAATCTCAGATACGCAGTATTTT	CARSPLAGISDTQYF
16	TRBJ1-2	TRBV6-5	-	-	TGTGCCAGCAGTTACTCGATGTCTATTCTTTACTGGGGCTACACCTTC	CASSYSMSILYWGYTF
18	TRBJ2-3	TRBV14	TRBD2	few	TGTGCCAGCAGCGAGACTAGCGGGATAACCTTTATTGCAGATACGCAGTATTTT	CASSETSGITFIADTQYF
13	TRBJ2-3	TRBV27	TRBD1	-	TGTGCCACCTGGACAGGGCTAGGGGATACGCAGTATTTT	CATWTGLGDTQYF
13	TRBJ2-5	TRBV10-2	-	-	TGCGCCAGCAGCCACGCGGGGGCCGAGACCCAGTACTTC	CASSHAGAETQYF
15	TRBJ2-3	TRBV4-3	-	many	TGCGCCAGCAGCCAAGGGACTTATTTCACAGATACGCAGTATTTT	CASSQGTYFTDTQYF
13	TRBJ1-2	TRBV4-1	TRBD1	-	TGCGCCAGCAGCTTACAGGGGGCCTATGGCTACACCTTC	CASSLQGAYGYTF
13	TRBJ2-3	TRBV2	TRBD1	-	TGTGCCAGCAAAGTCGGACAGGGAGATACGCAGTATTTT	CASKVGQGDTQYF
13	TRBJ2-4	TRBV12-3/TRBV12-4	-	-	TGTGCCAGCAGTTTGGGTAGAGACTACATTCAGTACTTC	CASSLGRDYIQYF
15	TRBJ2-5	TRBV5-1	TRBD2	few	TGCGCCAGCAGCAAGACTAGCGGGAGCTCCTACGAGCGGTACTTC	CASSKTSGSSYERYF
15	TRBJ2-2	TRBV28	TRBD1	-	TGTGCCAGCAGTTCGGCAGGGGGCGACACCGGGGAGCTGTTTTTT	CASSSAGGDTGELFF
12	TRBJ1-4	TRBV7-9	TRBD1	-	TGTGCCAGCAGCCTCGGACAGGGAGGGCTGTTTTTT	CASSLGQGGLFF
15	TRBJ1-1	TRBV6-6	-	-	TGTGCCAGCGACTCGACAGACCGCGTAAAGTTAAAAGCTTTCTTT	CASDSTDRVKLKAFF
15	TRBJ2-1	TRBV2	TRBD2	-	TGTGCCAGCAGTGAAGTGCGGGGGACCTACAATGAGCAGTTCTTC	CASSEVRGTYNEQFF
16	TRBJ1-4	TRBV4-3	-	-	TGCGCCAGCAGCCCTTCAATCGGGAGGGGAGGTGAAAAACTGTTTTTT	CASSPSIGRGGEKLFF
16	TRBJ1-4	TRBV11-2	-	-	TGTGCCAGCAGCGAACTGAGGTGGGACCTAAATGAAAAACTGTTTTTT	CASSELRWDLNEKLFF
13	TRBJ1-2	TRBV2	-	-	TGTGCCAGCAGTGGGGGGGCCGACTATGGCTACACCTTC	CASSGGADYGYTF
14	TRBJ1-3	TRBV10-3	-	-	TGTGCCATCAGTGAGGCCCGGGGGCCCAACACCATATATTTT	CAISEARGPNTIYF
14	TRBJ1-4	TRBV20-1	TRBD1	few	TGCAGTGCTACGCCCGGGACAGGGGTTGAAAAACTGTTTTTT	CSATPGTGVEKLFF
14	TRBJ2-5	TRBV9	-	-	TGTGCCAGCAGCGTCGACGGGCGCGGGGAGACCCAGTACTTC	CASSVDGRGETQYF
14	TRBJ2-2	TRBV5-1	-	few	TGCGCCAGCGCAAAAACTAGTGCCACCGGGGAGCTGTTTTTT	CASAKTSATGELFF
14	TRBJ1-5	TRBV28	-	-	TGTGCCAGCAGTTTGGGAGTTGGCAATCAGCCCCAGCATTTT	CASSLGVGNQPQHF
13	TRBJ2-7	TRBV6-6	TRBD1	-	TGTGCCAGCAGGACAGGGGGGGTTCACGAGCAGTACTTC	CASRTGGVHEQYF
16	TRBJ2-1	TRBV12-3/TRBV12-4	TRBD1	few	TGTGCCAGCAGTTTGTGGGACAGGGGGGTCTACAATGAGCAGTTCTTC	CASSLWDRGVYNEQFF
13	TRBJ2-5	TRBV12-3/TRBV12-4	-	-	TGTGCCAGCAGTTTAACCCCAGGGGCTGCCCAGTACTTC	CASSLTPGAAQYF
13	TRBJ1-5	TRBV7-8	-	many	TGTGCCAGCAGCTTCGATTGGGGTCAGCCCCAGCATTTT	CASSFDWGQPQHF
16	TRBJ1-4	TRBV2	-	few	TGTGCCAGCAGCGAATGGGTGTTACAAAGGGATGAAAAACTGTTTTTT	CASSEWVLQRDEKLFF
15	TRBJ2-3	TRBV7-8	-	-	TGTGCCAGCAGCTTAGGCTCCGGGGGGCCAGATACGCAGTATTTT	CASSLGSGGPDTQYF
14	TRBJ2-7	TRBV4-1	-	-	TGCGCCAGCAGCCAAGGAAAGGGGACCTACGAGCAGTACTTC	CASSQGKGTYEQYF
11	TRBJ2-7	TRBV3-1	-	-	TGTGCCAGCAGCACAGGCGGGGAGCAGTACTTC	CASSTGGEQYF
14	TRBJ2-1	TRBV20-1	-	-	TGCAGTGCTTCGAGCGGGCCCTCCTACAATGAGCAGTTCTTC	CSASSGPSYNEQFF
13	TRBJ2-7	TRBV30	-	few	TGTGCCTGGAGTGCGGGATCAACCTACGAGCAGTACTTC	CAWSAGSTYEQYF
14	TRBJ2-3	TRBV7-9	-	-	TGTGGCTACCGGGCATCGAATACCACAGATACGCAGTATTTT	CGYRASNTTDTQYF
15	TRBJ2-5	TRBV5-1	-	few	TGCGCCAGCAGCAACCGATGGGGCACCCAAGAGACCCAGTACTTC	CASSNRWGTQETQYF
15	TRBJ2-7	TRBV7-2	TRBD1	-	TGTGCCAGCAGCTTCTTGGGGACAGGGGCCTACGAGCAGTACTTC	CASSFLGTGAYEQYF
16	TRBJ2-7	TRBV6-1	TRBD2	few	TGTGCCAGCAGGGGGACTAGCGGGATCTCCTCCTACGAGCAGTACTTC	CASRGTSGISSYEQYF
15	TRBJ2-2	TRBV20-1	-	-	TGCAGTGCTAGACGTGATAGCGGGAACACCGGGGAGCTGTTTTTT	CSARRDSGNTGELFF